This record concerns one T cell receptor beta chain sequence. Its cognate antigen is unknown. This sample was taken from a study of T cell responses to AZD1222 COVID-19 vaccine. Study-wide findings and caveats: Regions 160-218 and 743-854 dominated among vaccine-associated CD4 TCRs spanning spike.

The ends were cut back, 6 bases at V and 5 bases at J, with 7 bases in the middle. The V gene's germline CDR1 is MNHEY and CDR2 SMNVEV (reference sequence). The CDR3 is made up of 11 amino acids. Using immunoSEQ multiplex PCR, the repertoire was profiled, and TCRdb retains in-frame clones only, with some absent. The profile shows about 130,000 clones, just over 85% of them singletons. The clonotype was recovered from an adult in good health. V and J are TRBV27 and TRBJ2-5; D is unclear. The sequencing used peripheral blood, collected on day 0 of AZD1222 vaccination. The CDR3 protein is CASRARETQYF. The CDR3 DNA reads as TGTGCCAGCAGGGCAAGGGAGACCCAGTACTTC.